This TCR beta chain was documented in a study of T cell clusters in autoimmune cytopenias. TRB was amplified from 250 ng of peripheral blood genomic DNA per sample. There are 14 residues in the CDR3. From germline, CDR1 is MNHNS and CDR2 SASEGT. TRB rearrangements were amplified by touch-down multiplex PCR with mixed TRB-A/B primers. TCRdb reprocessed the multiplex PCR reads, with one entry per CDR3 protein and no DNA. Recorded for this sample: approximately 7,500 distinct CDR3 sequences. These data are also associated with another study on T cell repertoires in aging, cancer and after chemotherapy.

The clonotype comes from a human donor with an autoimmune cytopenia or autoimmune hepatitis (not recorded which). V gene TRBV6-1 combines with J gene TRBJ2-7; TCRdb returns TRBD2, unconfirmable since there is no DNA. Sequenced input: peripheral blood. The CDR3 loop reads CASSTLLVSYEQYF.